This TCR beta chain emerged from a study of beta chain features in type 1 diabetes. Findings of the study overall: In all four CD4+ subsets, TCRB CDR3 length was significantly, moderately reduced in type 1 diabetes.

This CDR3 comprises 13 residues. Germline CDR1 and CDR2: MNHNS and SASEGT. Deletions cut 4 bases from V and 2 bases from J, with 8 bases between. This clone was observed a single time. Its target is not known. Since all of the isolated RNA was reverse transcribed, expressed TCRB transcripts were what got sequenced. The table came from immunoSEQ multiplex PCR; TCRdb's copy has only in-frame clones and leaves some out. This table holds around 650,000 clones, around an eighth found once. The chain has TRBV6-1 and TRBJ2-5, with D hard to call. The sequencing sample was made of naive CD4+ T cells from blood. This receptor was obtained from a man aged 25 to 40 with type 1 diabetes. CDR3 nucleotide sequence: TGTGCCAGCAGTGCGACAAGTCAAGAGACCCAGTACTTC. Translation gives CASSATSQETQYF.